This TCR beta chain was identified in a study of post-analysis software for immune sequencing data. Study outcomes and limitations: Comparison with controls showed significantly lower normalized Chao1 diversity in multiple sclerosis patients. Patients carried roughly 5 TRBV segments more frequently than controls did, and TRBV5-6, TRBV5-1 and TRBV20-1 were among them.

Germline CDR1 reads MNHNS; CDR2 reads SASEGT. V was clipped by 4 bases and J by 7 bases; unmatched bases: 2. The CDR3 is 14 residues long. In its sample, this clonotype was seen a few times. The antigen is unknown. Sequencing libraries made from TCR beta cDNA carried unique molecular identifiers. TCRdb redid the calling of the PCR reads with MiXCR, one entry per CDR3 protein. Of approximately 690,000 distinct CDR3 sequences detected, approximately 59% appear once; the ten largest clones hold about 11%. J is TRBJ1-6 and V is TRBV6-1, with TRBD1 matching over 9 bases. Sequences were obtained from blood. This clonotype originated in a girl aged 2 to 10 with multiple sclerosis. The CDR3, as DNA: TGTGCCAGCAGTGTAGGGACAGGGAATTCACCCCTCCACTTT. Translating gives CASSVGTGNSPLHF.